This TCR beta chain was captured in a study of blood T cell repertoires in COVID-19. Study-level information: Acute and convalescent COVID-19 samples came from the United States, Italy and Spain.

Authors' data handling: Reference gene primer amplification gave nucleated cell count estimates. Profiled with immunoSEQ multiplex PCR; TCRdb holds only in-frame clones, not every one. V, J and clone size derive from that table, while D and trimming were established from the DNA sequence. The top ten hold approximately 32% of the sample, which has 37,000 or so clones, over 70% seen once. CDR3 length equals 12 residues. CDR1 and CDR2 (germline): SGHVS, FQNEAQ. The V end lost 2 bases, the J end lost 11 bases, and 12 bases lay between the germline ends. The source material was peripheral blood. V is TRBV7-8 and J is TRBJ1-1, with a weak D call TRBD1 (5 bases). The receptor was isolated from an elderly man with active or convalescent COVID-19. CDR3 residues: CASSLIGQLAFF. CDR3 coding DNA: TGTGCCAGCAGCTTAATAGGACAACTCGCTTTCTTT.